This paragraph reports one TCR beta chain. What it binds is unknown. This record belongs to a study of beta chain features in type 1 diabetes. Study-wide background: Patients shared similar age, gender and cell yields with healthy donors. General observations from the study: Insertions were fewer and deletions more numerous at VDJ junctions in type 1 diabetes patients. In all four CD4+ subsets, TCRB CDR3 length was significantly, moderately reduced in type 1 diabetes.

On average, the one heparinised blood draw given by each donor was roughly 100 mL. Every sorted population was more than 95% pure. The whole isolated RNA underwent reverse transcription, so sequencing captured expressed TCRB transcripts. Profiled with immunoSEQ multiplex PCR; TCRdb holds only in-frame clones, not every one. This sample has almost 350,000 clones, with roughly 8.8% found just once. Germline CDR1 is LGHNA and CDR2 is YNFKEQ. Trimming removed 0 bases at V and 3 bases at J, with 8 bases between. The CDR3 runs to 14 residues. The sample consisted of central memory CD4+ T cells from blood. This clonotype originated in a young man with type 1 diabetes. The V call is TRBV4-2, the J call TRBJ1-1; D remains ambiguous. The CDR3 DNA sequence: TGTGCCAGCAGCCAAGATGGTCTTTACACTGAAGCTTTCTTT. Residues: CASSQDGLYTEAFF.